These 2 T cell receptor beta chains were all obtained from the same sample, sequenced in a study of response to subunit inactivated influenza vaccine. TCRdb passed the RT-PCR reads through MiXCR, listing each CDR3 protein once. The table has some 160,000 distinct CDR3 sequences, approximately 11% seen once; the top ten hold about an eighth. This sample comprised non-naive T cells sorted from PBMCs, obtained roughly 47 days after vaccination. Receptors were obtained from a middle-aged man who received an inactivated influenza vaccine.

This clonotype was seen a few times. The chain combines TRBV3-1 with TRBJ1-1; 7 bases line up with TRBD1. The CDR3 is made up of 15 amino acids. V shed 0 bases and J 5 bases; nucleotides not matched to a gene: 6. Looked up from germline, CDR1 is LGHDT and CDR2 is YNNKEL (reference sequence). This CDR3 reads CASSQDSGGGTEAFF. In DNA, the CDR3 is TGTGCCAGCAGCCAAGATTCAGGGGGAGGGACTGAAGCTTTCTTT.

Many counts were recorded for this clonotype. The chain uses TRBV7-6 and TRBJ2-3, with D perhaps given as TRBD1 or TRBD2 (6 bases each). Germline V gene sequence: CDR1 SGHVS, CDR2 FNYEAQ. V lost 4 bases to trimming and J lost 2 bases, with 16 bases between them. The CDR3 is 16 amino acids. This chain's CDR3 is CASSSGASFSTDTQYF. In DNA, the CDR3 is TGTGCCAGCAGCTCGGGGGCCTCTTTTTCCACAGATACGCAGTATTTT.